Listed here is a single T cell receptor (beta chain). Its cognate antigen is unknown. Measured with immunoSEQ multiplex PCR; TCRdb has only the in-frame clones, and not every one. The table lists over 25,000 clones, 70% to 85% of them singletons. The CDR3 covers 16 residues. The V gene's germline CDR1 is MNHEY and CDR2 SVGAGI. The V end lost 2 bases, the J end lost 5 bases, and 18 bases lay between the germline ends. This sample was taken from a study of T cells in narcolepsy. Study summary: Patients with NT1 or NT2 and healthy control donors were enrolled.

Study conclusions and caveats: Blood of same and different patients, but not healthy controls, reportedly held recurring autoreactive clonotypes. In some patient and control memory CD4+ samples, autoreactive clones were absent.

The receptor's source is a human donor in good health. The source material was memory (CD45RA-) CD4+ T cells from blood. The chain has TRBV6-5 and TRBJ1-2; D possibly corresponds to TRBD1 (6 bases). Here the CDR3 reads CASSYAGAVQGYGYTF. The CDR3 DNA reads TGTGCCAGCAGTTACGCGGGGGCCGTCCAGGGATATGGCTACACCTTC.